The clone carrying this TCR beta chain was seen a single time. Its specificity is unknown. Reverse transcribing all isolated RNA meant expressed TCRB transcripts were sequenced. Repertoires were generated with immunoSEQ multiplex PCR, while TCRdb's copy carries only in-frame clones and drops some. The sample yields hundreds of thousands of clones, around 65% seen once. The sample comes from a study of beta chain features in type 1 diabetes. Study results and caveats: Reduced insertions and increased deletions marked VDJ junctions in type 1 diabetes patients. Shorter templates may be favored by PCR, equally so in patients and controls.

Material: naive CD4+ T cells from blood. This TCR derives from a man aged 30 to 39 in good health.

As DNA, the CDR3 is TGTGCCAGCAGTTCCCTTCCGACAGATACGCAGTATTTT. It is translated as CASSSLPTDTQYF. The J gene is TRBJ2-3, the V gene TRBV5-4, with no clear D. The CDR3 contains 13 residues. Trimming took off 5 bases at V and 3 bases at J, with 10 bases between the two ends. Germline CDR1 is SGHNT and CDR2 is YYREEE (reference sequence).